Sequencing of this TCR beta chain was carried out in a study of blood T cell repertoires in COVID-19. TCRdb's copy holds only in-frame clones and misses some; the assay was immunoSEQ multiplex PCR. Here the sample spans almost 200,000 clones, about 85% being singletons. The germline gives CDR1 LNHDA, CDR2 SQIVND (reference sequence). This CDR3 has 16 residues. The junction had 8 bases not matched to a gene; V was cut back by 5 bases and J by 1 base. V usage is TRBV19 and J usage is TRBJ2-5, with TRBD1 matching 9 bases. The receptor's source is a man between 60 and 75 years old with COVID-19, enrolled during active disease. The sequencing sample was made of peripheral blood. The CDR3 DNA follows: TGTGCCAGTAGTGGCGACAGGGGGGTTTTCCAAGAGACCCAGTACTTC. Protein sequence: CASSGDRGVFQETQYF.